Reported below is one T cell receptor (beta chain). TCRdb derives one entry per CDR3 protein from the 5' RACE reads, leaving out DNA. Its clone listing holds roughly 160,000 distinct CDR3 sequences. The source of the sample is a study of monozygotic twins with inflammatory bowel disease. Sequencing input: blood. The source of this sequence is a human donor with ulcerative colitis or Crohn's disease, or a healthy co-twin of an affected twin (not recorded which).

The CDR3 sequence is CASSLAGGMNTEAFF. The V call is TRBV12-3 or TRBV12-4, the J call TRBJ1-1; the TRBD1 assignment by TCRdb is unverifiable without DNA. The CDR3 spans 15 residues.